A selection of T cell receptor beta chains follows, all from one sample in a study of cytomegalovirus exposure and HLA in healthy donors. Clones were read by immunoSEQ multiplex PCR, and TCRdb kept only the in-frame ones, dropping some. The sample consists of some 120,000 clones, 75% to 90% of them appearing once. The sample comprised PBMCs. These TCRs come from a young woman in good health and CMV-seronegative. Each CDR3 is given without its conserved first and last residue. Only part of the rows carry a size: once, few, many, or a class if the clone is expanded.

>TRBV5-8|NA|TRBJ2-7
ASRDRGSYEQY
>TRBV5-1|NA|TRBJ2-7
ASSLGGHSYEQY
>TRBV19|NA|TRBJ2-1
ASSKGLFNEQF
>TRBV29-1|NA|TRBJ2-7
SVLTGITYEQY
>TRBV5-4|NA|TRBJ2-2
ASSLVDAGELF
>TRBV6-6|few|TRBJ2-1
ASSLAGASSEQF
>TRBV7-9|NA|TRBJ2-1
ASSSSVYNEQF
>TRBV6-1|NA|TRBJ1-1
ASSERQA
>TRBV30|NA|TRBJ2-1
AWTGGTGPFNEQF
>TRBV11-3|NA|TRBJ2-3
ASSPGSRADTQY
>TRBV19|NA|TRBJ1-1
ASSIYVGGNTEAF
>TRBV27|NA|TRBJ1-2
ASSSAPPGATDGYT
>TRBV19|NA|TRBJ2-7
ASSLAEDYEQY
>TRBV4-2|NA|TRBJ2-7
ASSPGQGPPYEQY
>TRBV12-5|few|TRBJ2-7
ASGLASLDEQY
>TRBV13|NA|TRBJ1-2
ASSLGGQGYGYT
>TRBV21-1|NA|TRBJ1-5
ASSKAVTTVYSNQPQH